This record covers a single T cell receptor beta chain. Its antigen is currently unknown. Germline values: CDR1 MNHEY, CDR2 SVGAGI. V shed 6 bases and J shed 5 bases, with 13 bases lying between them. CDR3 size: 13 residues. This sample stems from a study of shared clonotypes between healthy human individuals. General observations from the study: Four donors held about 5% of naive CD4 clonotypes in common. Generation probabilities of non-shared clonotypes were lower (relative to those shared by all four donors).

The naive CD8 fraction comprised CD45RO-negative cells positively selected for CCR7 and excluded terminally differentiated effector memory CD45RA+ cells. Healthy adults negative for HIV, lacking recent acute infections or vaccinations, served as donors. Deep-level running was used for the assay. This table comes from immunoSEQ multiplex PCR, and its TCRdb copy is limited to in-frame clones, with some not included. The sample lists just over 2,000,000 clones, about 95% occurring once. The sample was naive CD8+ T cells sorted from blood. The chain carries TRBV6-5 and TRBJ1-2; D perhaps matches TRBD1 (5 bases). This TCR derives from a man aged 18-30 years in good health. CDR3 coding DNA: TGTGCCAGCAGAGTCAGGGAGGGGTATGGCTACACCTTC. It specifies CASRVREGYGYTF.